The 15 T cell receptor beta chains listed next were all sequenced from one sample in a study of shared clonotypes between healthy human individuals. The data were produced by immunoSEQ multiplex PCR, yet TCRdb's version contains in-frame clones alone and is incomplete. The table includes 2 million to 2.5 million clones, around 90% detected once. Source material: naive CD4+ T cells from PBMCs. Noted subset: CD45RA+ positively selected. These TCRs come from a man aged 18 to 30 in good health. Some clones in this sample may be carry-over from other donors' samples.

This sequence joins TRBV28 and TRBJ2-7, with TRBD2 as a possible D gene (6 bases). The CDR3 length is 12 residues. V lost 11 bases to trimming and J lost 0 bases, with 11 bases between them. Germline V gene lookup returns CDR1 MDHEN and CDR2 SYDVKM. The chain's CDR3 is CAGGSFSYEQYF. Here the CDR3 DNA reads TGTGCCGGGGGGAGTTTCTCCTACGAGCAGTACTTC.

The J gene is TRBJ2-5, the V gene TRBV10-3, with D hard to call. Trimming took 2 bases from V and 7 from J, leaving 11 bases between them. Germline V gives CDR1 ENHRY, CDR2 SYGVKD. This CDR3 is 13 amino acids long. The chain's CDR3 is CAISEPGLGTQYF. The CDR3 DNA reads as TGTGCCATCAGTGAGCCCGGGCTGGGGACCCAGTACTTC.

Note on this clone: The sample holds other DNA sequences that translate to the same CDR3. This chain joins TRBV5-1 and TRBJ2-2; D is unresolved. CDR1 is SGHRS, CDR2 YFSETQ, per germline. V was clipped by 0 bases and J by 3 bases, with 6 bases between them. There are 14 residues in the CDR3. This chain's CDR3 is CASSLGQYTGELFF. CDR3 DNA: TGCGCCAGCAGCTTGGGTCAGTACACCGGGGAGCTGTTTTTT.

This chain links TRBV9 with TRBJ1-4; D is undetermined. The CDR3 is 14 residues long. The V end was cut by 3 bases, the J end by 0 bases, with 6 bases between. Germline CDR1 is SGDLS and CDR2 is YYNGEE. In DNA form, the CDR3 reads TGTGCCAGCAGCGCGCACCCAACTAATGAAAAACTGTTTTTT. It codes for CASSAHPTNEKLFF.

The chain joins TRBV19 to TRBJ1-1, with TRBD1 matching 8 bases. Germline V gene data show CDR1 as LNHDA and CDR2 as SQIVND (reference sequence). The CDR3 runs 17 residues. J was trimmed by 5 bases and V by 7 bases; bases with no gene match: 18. The CDR3 sequence: CASTTWGTGLSGTEAFF. Written as DNA, the CDR3 is TGTGCCAGTACCACCTGGGGGACAGGTCTTAGTGGGACTGAAGCTTTCTTT.

In the case of this clone: The identical CDR3 is also encoded by other nucleotide sequences in the sample. The gene calls are TRBV5-1 and TRBJ2-1; D unclear. CDR3 length: 14 residues. V was cut by 4 bases and J by 4 bases, with 12 bases left in between. The germline gives CDR1 SGHRS, CDR2 YFSETQ. In DNA, the CDR3 is TGCGCCAGCAGCCCGTCGACGGATTACAATGAGCAGTTCTTC. As protein: CASSPSTDYNEQFF.

The chain employs TRBV15 and TRBJ2-7; D might be TRBD1 (6 bases). Between the trimmed V and J ends, which lost 1 base and 3 bases, there was a span of 10 bases. Germline V gene lookup returns CDR1 LNHNV and CDR2 YYDKDF (reference sequence). CDR3 length: 14 amino acids. Here the CDR3 DNA reads TGTGCCACCAGCAGAGGAGGGACAAACTACGAGCAGTACTTC. Translated, it gives CATSRGGTNYEQYF.

This rearrangement joins TRBV7-2 to TRBJ2-5; possibly TRBD1 for D (5 bases). This CDR3 has 14 amino acids. V dropped 3 bases and J dropped 5 bases, with 13 bases sitting between them. CDR1 SGHTA and CDR2 FQGNSA come from the germline V gene. DNA for the CDR3: TGTGCCAGCAGCTTTATAGGGGTCTGGGAGACCCAGTACTTC. It encodes CASSFIGVWETQYF.

The gene calls are TRBV27 and TRBJ1-5; 8 bases are shared with TRBD1. Germline values: CDR1 MNHEY, CDR2 SMNVEV (reference sequence). The CDR3 has 14 residues. The V segment lost 6 bases and the J segment 4 bases; nucleotides outside the gene matches: 5. The CDR3 bases are TGTGCCAGCAGCTTGACAGGGGCGAATCAGCCCCAGCATTTT. This translates into CASSLTGANQPQHF.

The DNA for the CDR3 is TGCGCCAGCAGCCCTACCGGGGGTGCAACTAATGAAAAACTGTTTTTT. Protein sequence: CASSPTGGATNEKLFF. This chain uses TRBV5-1 with TRBJ1-4; weak D call: TRBD1 (5 bases). This CDR3 comprises 16 residues. V lost 4 bases and J 0 bases, leaving 13 bases between the germline ends. CDR1 SGHRS and CDR2 YFSETQ come from the germline V gene.

The chain combines TRBV18 with TRBJ2-5, with D perhaps TRBD1 (5 bases). The CDR3 has 18 residues. Germline CDR1 is KGHSH and CDR2 is LQKENI. Trimming pared 2 bases from V and 2 bases from J, leaving 21 bases between. Here the CDR3 reads CASSPSSGQIWAQETQYF. Here the CDR3 DNA reads TGTGCCAGCTCACCATCATCAGGGCAAATTTGGGCACAAGAGACCCAGTACTTC.

CDR3 amino acids: CASSPGGAGSGNSPLHF. The CDR3, as DNA: TGTGCCAGCAGTCCCGGGGGGGCGGGGTCTGGCAATTCACCCCTCCACTTT. This rearrangement joins TRBV28 to TRBJ1-6; D is perhaps TRBD1 (6 bases). The V gene's germline CDR1 is MDHEN and CDR2 SYDVKM. The V and J ends lost 5 bases and 7 bases respectively, with 21 bases between them. CDR3 size: 17 residues. The whole variable domain, remainder taken from reference TRBV28 and TRBJ1-6, is DVKVTQSSRYLVKRTGEKVFLECVQDMDHENMFWYRQDPGLGLRLIYFSYDVKMKEKGDIPEGYSVSREKKERFSLILESASTNQTSMYLCASSPGGAGSGNSPLHFGNGTRLTVT.

As for this clone: Other DNA sequences in the same sample also yield this CDR3. V gene TRBV6-4 combines with J gene TRBJ2-3; D remains ambiguous. Trimming removed 0 bases at V and 2 bases at J, with 3 bases between. The CDR3 runs 13 residues. Germline V gene lookup returns CDR1 MRHNA and CDR2 SNTAGT. In DNA form, the CDR3 reads TGTGCCAGCAGTGACTCCATCACAGATACGCAGTATTTT. This translates into CASSDSITDTQYF.

This clone was recorded once. V and J are TRBV5-1 and TRBJ2-5; perhaps TRBD1 as D (5 bases). The J call may be in error: the DNA end matches TRBJ2-7 better. CDR3 size: 13 residues. Germline-derived CDR1 and CDR2 are SGHRS and YFSETQ. Here the CDR3 DNA reads TGCGCCAGCAGCATAAGACAGTCCTACGAGCAGTACTTC. Translation: CASSIRQSYEQYF.

The gene calls are TRBV5-1 and TRBJ2-1; TRBD2 agrees at 12 bases. This CDR3 contains 16 residues. V lost 3 bases and J lost 4; bases outside the gene matches: 5. Germline V gene lookup returns CDR1 SGHRS and CDR2 YFSETQ. The CDR3 bases are TGCGCCAGCAGCTGGAGGCTAGCGGGAGGGTACAATGAGCAGTTCTTC. The encoded protein is CASSWRLAGGYNEQFF.